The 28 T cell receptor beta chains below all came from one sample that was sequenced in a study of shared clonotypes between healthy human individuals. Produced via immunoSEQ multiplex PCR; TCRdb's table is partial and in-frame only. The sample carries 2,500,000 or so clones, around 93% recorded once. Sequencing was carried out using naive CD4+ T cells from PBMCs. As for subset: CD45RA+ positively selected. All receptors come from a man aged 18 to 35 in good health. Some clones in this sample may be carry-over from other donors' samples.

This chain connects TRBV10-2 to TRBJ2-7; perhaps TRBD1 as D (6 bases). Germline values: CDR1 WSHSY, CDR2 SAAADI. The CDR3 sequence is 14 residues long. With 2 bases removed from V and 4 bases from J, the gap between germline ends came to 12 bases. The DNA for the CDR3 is TGCGCCAGCAGTGAGACAGGGAGCAATTACGAGCAGTACTTC. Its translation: CASSETGSNYEQYF.

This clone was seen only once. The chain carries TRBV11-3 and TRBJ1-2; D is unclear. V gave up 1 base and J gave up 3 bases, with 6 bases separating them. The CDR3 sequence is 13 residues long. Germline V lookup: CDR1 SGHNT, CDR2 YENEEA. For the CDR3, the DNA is TGTGCCAGCAGCTTAGTATGCGACTATGGCTACACCTTC. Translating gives CASSLVCDYGYTF.

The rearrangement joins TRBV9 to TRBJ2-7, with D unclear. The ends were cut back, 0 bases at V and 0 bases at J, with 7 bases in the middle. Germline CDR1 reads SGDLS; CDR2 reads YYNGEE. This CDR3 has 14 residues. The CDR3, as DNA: TGTGCCAGCAGCGTAGACCCTGACTCCTACGAGCAGTACTTC. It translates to CASSVDPDSYEQYF.

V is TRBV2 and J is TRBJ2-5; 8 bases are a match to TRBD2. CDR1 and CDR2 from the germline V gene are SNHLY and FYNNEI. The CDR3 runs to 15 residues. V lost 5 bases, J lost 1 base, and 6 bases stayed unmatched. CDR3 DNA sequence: TGTGCCAGCAGTCCGATCACTAGCGGCCAAGAGACCCAGTACTTC. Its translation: CASSPITSGQETQYF.

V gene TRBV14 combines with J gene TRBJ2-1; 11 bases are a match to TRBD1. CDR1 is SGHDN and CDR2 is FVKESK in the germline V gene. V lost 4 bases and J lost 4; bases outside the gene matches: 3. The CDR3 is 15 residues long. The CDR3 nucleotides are TGTGCCAGCAGCCCTCGGGACAGGGGGTACAATGAGCAGTTCTTC. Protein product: CASSPRDRGYNEQFF.

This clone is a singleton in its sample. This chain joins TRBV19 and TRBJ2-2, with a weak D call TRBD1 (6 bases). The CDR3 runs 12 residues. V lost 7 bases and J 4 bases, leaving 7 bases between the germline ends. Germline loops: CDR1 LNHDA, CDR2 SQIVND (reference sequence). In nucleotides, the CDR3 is TGTGCCAGTAACAGGGTCACCGGGGAGCTGTTTTTT. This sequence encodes CASNRVTGELFF.

CDR3 in DNA: TGTGCTAGTGGTCGACTACTCGGGGGCGAAAACACTGAAGCTTTCTTT. Residues: CASGRLLGGENTEAFF. The chain couples TRBV12-5 to TRBJ1-1; possible D gene TRBD1, 6 bases. In germline, CDR1 is LGHNT, CDR2 FRNRAP. This CDR3 is built from 16 residues. The V and J ends lost 5 bases and 2 bases respectively, with 18 bases between them.

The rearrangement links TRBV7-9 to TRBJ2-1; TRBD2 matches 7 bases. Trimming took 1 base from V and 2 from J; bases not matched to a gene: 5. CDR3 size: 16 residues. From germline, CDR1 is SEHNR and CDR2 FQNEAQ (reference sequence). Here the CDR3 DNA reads TGTGCCAGCAGCTTAGGGCTAGCGGTGACCTACAATGAGCAGTTCTTC. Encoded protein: CASSLGLAVTYNEQFF.

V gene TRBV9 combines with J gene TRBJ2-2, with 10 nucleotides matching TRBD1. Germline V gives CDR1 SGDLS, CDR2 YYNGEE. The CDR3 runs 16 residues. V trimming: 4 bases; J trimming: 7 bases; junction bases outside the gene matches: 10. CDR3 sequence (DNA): TGTGCCAGCAGCCTTCAGGACAGGGGGTGGATCGGGGAGCTGTTTTTT. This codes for CASSLQDRGWIGELFF.

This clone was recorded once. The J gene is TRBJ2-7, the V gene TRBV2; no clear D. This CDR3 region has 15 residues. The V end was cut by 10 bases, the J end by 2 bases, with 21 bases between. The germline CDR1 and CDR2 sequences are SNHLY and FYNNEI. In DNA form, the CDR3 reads TGTGCCACCAAGGCCGACCGGACCCCAACCTACGAGCAGTACTTC. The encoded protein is CATKADRTPTYEQYF.

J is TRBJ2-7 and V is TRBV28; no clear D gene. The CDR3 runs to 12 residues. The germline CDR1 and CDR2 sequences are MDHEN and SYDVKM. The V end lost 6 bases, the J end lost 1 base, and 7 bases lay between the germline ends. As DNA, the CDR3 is TGTGCCAGCAGCGGGTGGTCCTACGAGCAGTACTTC. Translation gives CASSGWSYEQYF.

The CDR3 DNA is TGTGCCAGCAGTTTTTCCCCGAACCCGTCCTACGAGCAGTACTTC. Amino acids: CASSFSPNPSYEQYF. The rearrangement joins TRBV27 to TRBJ2-7; D remains unclear. This CDR3 region has 15 residues. Germline V gene sequence: CDR1 MNHEY, CDR2 SMNVEV (reference sequence). V lost 3 bases and J 1 base, leaving 13 bases between the germline ends.

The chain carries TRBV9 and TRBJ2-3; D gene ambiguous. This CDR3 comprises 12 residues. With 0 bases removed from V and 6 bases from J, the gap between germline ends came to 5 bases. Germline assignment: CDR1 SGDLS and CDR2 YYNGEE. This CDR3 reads CASSVDDDTQYF. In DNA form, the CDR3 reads TGTGCCAGCAGCGTAGACGACGATACGCAGTATTTT.

CDR3 nucleotides: TGTGCCAGCAGCGTAGGGCCCGGTAGCGGGAGTCTGGATGAGCAGTTCTTC. It encodes CASSVGPGSGSLDEQFF. The chain links TRBV9 to TRBJ2-1; TRBD2 matches 9 bases. The CDR3 has 17 residues. CDR1 and CDR2 from the germline V gene are SGDLS and YYNGEE. Trimming cost V 0 bases and J 8 bases; bases outside gene matches: 12. Full variable domain (remainder filled in from reference TRBV9 and TRBJ2-1): DSGVTQTPKHLITATGQRVTLRCSPRSGDLSVYWYQQSLDQGLQFLIQYYNGEERAKGNILERFSAQQFPDLHSELNLSSLELGDSALYFCASSVGPGSGSLDEQFFGPGTRLTVL.

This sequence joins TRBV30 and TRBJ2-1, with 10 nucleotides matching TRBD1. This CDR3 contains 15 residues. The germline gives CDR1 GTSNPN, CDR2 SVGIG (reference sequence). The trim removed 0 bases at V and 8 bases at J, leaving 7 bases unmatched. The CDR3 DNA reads TGTGCCTGGAGTGTACGGGACAGGGGTCAGGATGAGCAGTTCTTC. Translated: CAWSVRDRGQDEQFF. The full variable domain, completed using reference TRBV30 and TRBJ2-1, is SQTIHQWPATLVQPVGSPLSLECTVEGTSNPNLYWYRQAAGRGLQLLFYSVGIGQISSEVPQNLSASRPQDRQFILSSKKLLLSDSGFYLCAWSVRDRGQDEQFFGPGTRLTVL.

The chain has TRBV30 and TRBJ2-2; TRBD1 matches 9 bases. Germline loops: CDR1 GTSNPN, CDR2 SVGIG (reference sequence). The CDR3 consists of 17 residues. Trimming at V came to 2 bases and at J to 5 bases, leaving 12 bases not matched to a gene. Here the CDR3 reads CAWSHKQGASGTGELFF. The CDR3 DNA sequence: TGTGCCTGGAGTCATAAACAGGGGGCGAGCGGTACCGGGGAGCTGTTTTTT.

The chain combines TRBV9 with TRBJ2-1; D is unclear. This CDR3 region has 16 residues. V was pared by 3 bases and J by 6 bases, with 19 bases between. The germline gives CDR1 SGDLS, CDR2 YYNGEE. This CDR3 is CASSAQTARGSNEQFF. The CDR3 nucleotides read TGTGCCAGCAGCGCGCAGACCGCTAGAGGATCCAATGAGCAGTTCTTC.

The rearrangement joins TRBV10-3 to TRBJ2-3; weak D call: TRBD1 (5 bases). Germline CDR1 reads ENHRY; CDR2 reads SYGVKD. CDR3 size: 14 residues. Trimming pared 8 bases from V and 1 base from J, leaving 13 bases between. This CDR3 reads CAIQRGAGTDTQYF. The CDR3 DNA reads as TGTGCCATCCAGCGTGGGGCGGGCACAGATACGCAGTATTTT.

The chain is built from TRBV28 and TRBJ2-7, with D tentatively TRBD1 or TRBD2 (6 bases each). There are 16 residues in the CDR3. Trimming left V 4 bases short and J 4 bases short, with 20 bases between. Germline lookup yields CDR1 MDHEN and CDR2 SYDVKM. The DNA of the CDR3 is TGTGCCAGCAGTTCCCCTTCAGGGCAGGGGAGGTACGAGCAGTACTTC. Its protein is CASSSPSGQGRYEQYF.

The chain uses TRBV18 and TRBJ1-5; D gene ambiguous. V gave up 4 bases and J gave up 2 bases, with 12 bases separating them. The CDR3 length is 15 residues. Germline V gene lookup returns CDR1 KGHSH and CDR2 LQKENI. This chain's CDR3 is CASSQGTRGNQPQHF. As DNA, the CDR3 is TGTGCCAGCTCACAAGGAACGCGGGGCAATCAGCCCCAGCATTTT. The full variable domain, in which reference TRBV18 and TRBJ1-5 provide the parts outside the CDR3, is NAGVMQNPRHLVRRRGQEARLRCSPMKGHSHVYWYRQLPEEGLKFMVYLQKENIIDESGMPKERFSAEFPKEGPSILRIQQVVRGDSAAYFCASSQGTRGNQPQHFGDGTRLSIL.

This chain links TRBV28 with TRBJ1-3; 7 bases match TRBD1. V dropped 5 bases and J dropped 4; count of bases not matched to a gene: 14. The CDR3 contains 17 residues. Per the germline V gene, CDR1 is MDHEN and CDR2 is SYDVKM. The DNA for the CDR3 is TGTGCCAGCAGTAGTCCAGGGGGAACAGGCAGGGGAAACACCATATATTTT. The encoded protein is CASSSPGGTGRGNTIYF. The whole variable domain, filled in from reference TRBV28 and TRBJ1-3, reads DVKVTQSSRYLVKRTGEKVFLECVQDMDHENMFWYRQDPGLGLRLIYFSYDVKMKEKGDIPEGYSVSREKKERFSLILESASTNQTSMYLCASSSPGGTGRGNTIYFGEGSWLTVV.

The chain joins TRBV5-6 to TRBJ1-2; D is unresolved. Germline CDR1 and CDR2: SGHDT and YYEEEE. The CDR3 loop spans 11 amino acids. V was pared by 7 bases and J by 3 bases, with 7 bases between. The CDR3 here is CASAKDYGYTF. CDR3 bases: TGTGCCAGCGCAAAGGACTATGGCTACACCTTC. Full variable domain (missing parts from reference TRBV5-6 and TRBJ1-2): DAGVTQSPTHLIKTRGQQVTLRCSPKSGHDTVSWYQQALGQGPQFIFQYYEEEERQRGNFPDRFSGHQFPNYSSELNVNALLLGDSALYLCASAKDYGYTFGSGTRLTVV.

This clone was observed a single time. The CDR3 region is CASSLQGDSNQPQHF. CDR3 sequence (DNA): TGTGCCAGTAGTCTTCAGGGCGATAGCAATCAGCCCCAGCATTTT. The gene calls are TRBV19 and TRBJ1-5; a weak D match, TRBD1 (5 bases). The CDR3 runs 15 residues. The V gene lost 5 bases and the J gene lost 0 bases, with 11 bases spanning the gap. The germline V gene encodes CDR1 LNHDA and CDR2 SQIVND (reference sequence).

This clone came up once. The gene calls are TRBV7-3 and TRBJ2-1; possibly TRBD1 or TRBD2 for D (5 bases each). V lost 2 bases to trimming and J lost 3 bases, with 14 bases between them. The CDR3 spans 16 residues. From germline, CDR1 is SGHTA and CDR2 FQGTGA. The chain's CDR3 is CASSLLGRADYNEQFF. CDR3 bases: TGTGCCAGCAGCTTACTGGGACGGGCAGACTACAATGAGCAGTTCTTC.

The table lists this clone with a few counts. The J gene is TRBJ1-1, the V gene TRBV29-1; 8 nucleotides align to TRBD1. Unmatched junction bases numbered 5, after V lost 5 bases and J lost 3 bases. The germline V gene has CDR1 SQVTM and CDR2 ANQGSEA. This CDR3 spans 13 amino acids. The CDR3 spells CSVTTGGDTEAFF. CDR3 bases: TGCAGCGTTACTACAGGGGGGGACACTGAAGCTTTCTTT.

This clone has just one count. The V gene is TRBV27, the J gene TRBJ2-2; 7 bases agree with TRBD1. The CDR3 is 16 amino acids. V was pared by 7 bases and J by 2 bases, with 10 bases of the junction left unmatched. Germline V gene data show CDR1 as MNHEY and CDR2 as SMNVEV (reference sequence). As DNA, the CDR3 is TGTGCCAGCACGAAGAGAACAGGGGTTAACACCGGGGAGCTGTTTTTT. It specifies CASTKRTGVNTGELFF.

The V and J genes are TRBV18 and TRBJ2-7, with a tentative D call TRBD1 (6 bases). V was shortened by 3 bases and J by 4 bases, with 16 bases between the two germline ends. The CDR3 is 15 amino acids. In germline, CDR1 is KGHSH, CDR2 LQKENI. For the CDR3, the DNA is TGTGCCAGCTCACCCGCCGGGGACGGGACATACGAGCAGTACTTC. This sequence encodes CASSPAGDGTYEQYF.

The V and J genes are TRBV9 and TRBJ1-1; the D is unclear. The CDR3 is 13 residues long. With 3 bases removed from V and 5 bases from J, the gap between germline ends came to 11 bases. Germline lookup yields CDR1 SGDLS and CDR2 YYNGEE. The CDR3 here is CASSGPGETEAFF. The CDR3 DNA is TGTGCCAGCAGCGGCCCCGGGGAGACTGAAGCTTTCTTT.